This record looks at one TCR beta chain sequence and its context. Its antigen is not identified. What was sequenced were expressed TCRB transcripts, since all of the isolated RNA had been reverse transcribed. Some clones are missing from TCRdb's copy, which holds only in-frame ones; the method was immunoSEQ multiplex PCR. This repertoire shows around 430,000 clones, 30% found once; its top ten account for 0.065%. This entry belongs to a study of beta chain features in type 1 diabetes. For the study at large: Similarity in age, gender and cell yields was seen between patients and healthy donors.

This CDR3 has 15 residues. The V and J ends lost 1 base and 9 bases respectively, with 16 bases between them. CDR1 is SGHTA, CDR2 FQGNSA, per germline. General study points: Compared to healthy donors, patients appeared to have naive, central memory and Treg TCRB repertoires that were more alike.

The collection from each donor was one heparinised blood draw averaging roughly 110 mL. By way of CD45RO/CCR7/CD25/CD127/CD95/CD27, the CD4+ regulatory, stem cell-like memory, central memory and naive cells were sorted. The receptor was isolated from a man between 18 and 29 years old in good health. The sequenced sample was naive CD4+ T cells from blood. The chain is built from TRBV7-2 and TRBJ2-1, with D perhaps assigned TRBD1 or TRBD2 (6 bases each). The CDR3 is CASSLVGGRLGEQFF. DNA of the CDR3: TGTGCCAGCAGCTTAGTAGGGGGGAGGCTTGGTGAGCAGTTCTTC.